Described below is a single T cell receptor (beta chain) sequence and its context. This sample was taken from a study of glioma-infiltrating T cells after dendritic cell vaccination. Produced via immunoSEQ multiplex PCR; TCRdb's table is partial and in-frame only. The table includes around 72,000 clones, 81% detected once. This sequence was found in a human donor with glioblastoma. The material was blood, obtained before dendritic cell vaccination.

This CDR3 is CATSREPGLNSYEQYF. The CDR3 DNA reads as TGTGCCACCAGCAGAGAACCAGGACTCAACTCCTACGAGCAGTACTTC. The chain joins TRBV15 to TRBJ2-7, with D possibly being TRBD2 (5 bases). Germline assignment: CDR1 LNHNV and CDR2 YYDKDF (reference sequence). The CDR3 consists of 16 residues. The V end lost 0 bases, the J end lost 0 bases, and 12 bases lay between the germline ends.